This T cell receptor (beta chain) was sequenced for a study of blood T cell repertoires in COVID-19. About the research overall: COVID-19 samples collected from the United States, Italy and Spain covered acute and convalescent phases. The cDNA or gDNA used as material had been derived from T cells, B-cell-depleted T cells, or PBMCs.

The CDR3 sequence is 17 residues long. V trimming: 4 bases; J trimming: 1 base; junction bases outside the gene matches: 11. The germline V gene encodes CDR1 SGHRS and CDR2 YFSETQ. Source study methods: For nucleated cells, counts were estimated from reference gene primer amplification. Method: immunoSEQ multiplex PCR; TCRdb's copy keeps in-frame clones and lacks some. The V and J calls and clone size are taken from that table; D and trimming were inferred from the DNA. The data show 200,000 to 250,000 clones, more than 65% seen once. This sequence originates from a woman in her sixties with acute or convalescent COVID-19. The V call is TRBV5-1, the J call TRBJ2-3; 8 bases are shared with TRBD1. Sequenced material: peripheral blood. CDR3 sequence (DNA): TGCGCCAGCAGCCTCTACTTAGTGACAGGGGGCACAGATACGCAGTATTTT. Protein: CASSLYLVTGGTDTQYF. The full variable domain, completed using reference TRBV5-1 and TRBJ2-3, is KAGVTQTPRYLIKTRGQQVTLSCSPISGHRSVSWYQQTPGQGLQFLFEYFSETQRNKGNFPGRFSGRQFSNSRSEMNVSTLELGDSALYLCASSLYLVTGGTDTQYFGPGTRLTVL.